This passage covers 3 T cell receptor beta chains from one sample sequenced in a study of blood T cell repertoires in COVID-19. Sequencing used immunoSEQ multiplex PCR; TCRdb keeps in-frame clones, though not all of them. The sample holds about 170,000 clones, about 83% seen once. Input material: peripheral blood. These receptors were collected from a man between 40 and 49 years old who had recovered from COVID-19.

This chain connects TRBV7-2 to TRBJ1-5, with TRBD1 identical over 8 bases. Germline V gene data show CDR1 as SGHTA and CDR2 as FQGNSA. J gave up 5 bases and V 3 bases, and 3 bases lay outside the gene matches. The CDR3 has 14 residues. The CDR3 protein is CASSFGQGHQPQHF. Written as DNA, the CDR3 is TGTGCCAGCAGCTTCGGACAGGGCCATCAGCCCCAGCATTTT.

The table lists this clone with a count of one. The chain recombines TRBV25-1 with TRBJ1-6; D unresolved. V shed 6 bases and J shed 10 bases, with 16 bases lying between them. CDR1 is MGHDK, CDR2 SYGVNS, per germline. The CDR3 runs to 14 residues. The DNA for the CDR3 is TGTGCCAGCAGCCCCGCCGGAGGGTCATCACCCCTCCACTTT. It yields the protein CASSPAGGSSPLHF.

The rearrangement joins TRBV5-4 to TRBJ2-7, with TRBD1 matching over 10 bases. The CDR3 extends over 15 amino acids. CDR1 is SGHNT and CDR2 is YYREEE in the germline V gene (reference sequence). The V segment lost 0 bases and the J segment 5 bases; nucleotides outside the gene matches: 5. CDR3 DNA: TGTGCCAGCAGCTTGGCGGGACAGGGGACCGACGAGCAGTACTTC. This encodes CASSLAGQGTDEQYF.